Below are 18 T cell receptor beta chains sequenced from a single sample in a study of OX40 agonist ivuxolimab in advanced cancers. Here immunoSEQ multiplex PCR was the method, and the copy in TCRdb shows in-frame clones only, minus some. Here the sample spans roughly 80,000 clones, 89% being singletons. The material sequenced was CD4+ or CD8+ T cells sorted from blood, taken in a trial of the OX40 agonist ivuxolimab. The receptors originated from an adult with an advanced solid tumor such as melanoma, head and neck, liver or kidney cancer.

The chain couples TRBV5-4 to TRBJ2-3, with D possibly matching TRBD1 (5 bases). Germline assignment: CDR1 SGHNT and CDR2 YYREEE (reference sequence). Trimming took off 0 bases at V and 1 base at J, with 12 bases between the two ends. The CDR3 is 16 amino acids. The CDR3 DNA sequence: TGTGCCAGCAGCTTGGCCGGCAGGGCGCGCACAGATACGCAGTATTTT. Its translation is CASSLAGRARTDTQYF.

The chain is built from TRBV10-3 and TRBJ1-5; TRBD1 matches at 10 bases. V was pared by 2 bases and J by 4 bases, with 5 bases of the junction left unmatched. Germline CDR1 ENHRY, CDR2 SYGVKD. There are 16 residues in the CDR3. CDR3 DNA: TGTGCCATCAGTGAGGGGGGACAGGGGACAAATCAGCCCCAGCATTTT. Residues: CAISEGGQGTNQPQHF.

This clone appeared a few times. V is TRBV7-9 and J is TRBJ1-3; a weak D match, TRBD1 (6 bases). CDR3 size: 14 residues. With 5 bases removed from V and 1 base from J, the gap between germline ends came to 9 bases. Germline lookup yields CDR1 SEHNR and CDR2 FQNEAQ (reference sequence). The CDR3 spells CASSLGGSGNTIYF. The DNA of the CDR3 is TGTGCCAGCAGCCTAGGGGGGTCTGGAAACACCATATATTTT.

V and J are TRBV27 and TRBJ2-3; no clear D. CDR3 length: 12 residues. Germline V CDR1 and CDR2: MNHEY, SMNVEV (reference sequence). Between the trimmed V and J ends, which lost 4 bases and 7 bases, there was a span of 9 bases. For the CDR3, the DNA is TGTGCCAGCAGTTCACTGCAAAATACGCAGTATTTT. It specifies CASSSLQNTQYF.

The rearrangement joins TRBV18 to TRBJ1-1, with D perhaps matching TRBD1 (6 bases). V lost 3 bases to trimming and J lost 1 base, with 12 bases between them. This CDR3 region has 15 residues. Germline V lookup: CDR1 KGHSH, CDR2 LQKENI. CDR3 DNA sequence: TGTGCCAGCTCACCCCTCGAACAGGGGAACACTGAAGCTTTCTTT. Translation: CASSPLEQGNTEAFF.

The chain recombines TRBV5-1 with TRBJ2-2; D not certain. Per germline, CDR1 SGHRS and CDR2 YFSETQ. V was clipped by 0 bases and J by 4 bases, with 19 bases between them. CDR3 length: 18 amino acids. CDR3 coding DNA: TGCGCCAGCAGCTTGGAACCCCGGATGACTCGTTCCACCGGGGAGCTGTTTTTT. Amino acids: CASSLEPRMTRSTGELFF.

The CDR3 here is CASSPPGSDTQYF. CDR3 DNA: TGTGCCAGCAGCCCCCCTGGTTCAGATACGCAGTATTTT. The gene calls are TRBV7-2 and TRBJ2-3, with unresolved D. Germline V lookup: CDR1 SGHTA, CDR2 FQGNSA. Trimming removed 5 bases from V and 4 bases from J, with 10 bases in between. The CDR3 is 13 amino acids.

This chain connects TRBV27 to TRBJ2-7, with a weak D call TRBD1 (5 bases). Germline lookup yields CDR1 MNHEY and CDR2 SMNVEV (reference sequence). V was cut by 2 bases and J by 3 bases, with 11 bases left in between. There are 14 residues in the CDR3. In nucleotides, the CDR3 is TGTGCCAGCAGTTTAGCCCGGACAAGCTACGAGCAGTACTTC. It translates to CASSLARTSYEQYF.

The chain has TRBV5-6 and TRBJ2-7, with 7 bases aligning to TRBD1. After removal of 1 base from V and 0 bases from J, the junction contained 7 bases not matched to a gene. This CDR3 comprises 16 residues. Per germline, CDR1 SGHDT and CDR2 YYEEEE. The CDR3 region is CASSLRGTVSSYEQYF. CDR3 nucleotides: TGTGCCAGCAGCTTGAGAGGGACAGTAAGCTCCTACGAGCAGTACTTC.

This chain links TRBV5-4 with TRBJ2-5, with D possibly matching TRBD1 (6 bases). This CDR3 comprises 14 residues. CDR1 is SGHNT, CDR2 YYREEE, per germline (reference sequence). Trimming took 3 bases from V and 2 from J, leaving 11 bases between them. CDR3 nucleotide sequence: TGTGCCAGCAGCTCGCCGCAGGGGCAAGAGACCCAGTACTTC. It translates to CASSSPQGQETQYF.

The V and J genes are TRBV10-3 and TRBJ2-7; TRBD2 agrees at 7 bases. The length of the CDR3 is 14 residues. Per germline, CDR1 ENHRY and CDR2 SYGVKD. V was pared by 3 bases and J by 4 bases, with 6 bases of the junction left unmatched. The CDR3: CAISDHSGVYEQYF. The CDR3 bases are TGTGCCATCAGTGACCACAGCGGGGTTTACGAGCAGTACTTC.

This rearrangement joins TRBV5-1 to TRBJ2-3; 7 nucleotides align to TRBD1. With 7 bases clipped from V and 4 bases from J, the junction kept 9 bases outside the gene matches. The CDR3 contains 14 residues. Germline V gene data show CDR1 as SGHRS and CDR2 as YFSETQ. The CDR3 nucleotides are TGCGCCAGCGGCCCAGGGGGAGCGGCAGATACGCAGTATTTT. It encodes CASGPGGAADTQYF.

This rearrangement joins TRBV7-6 to TRBJ2-7; 10 nucleotides align to TRBD1. The CDR3 extends over 14 amino acids. Trimming removed 5 bases from V and 5 bases from J; junction bases left unmatched: 6. Germline-derived CDR1 and CDR2 are SGHVS and FNYEAQ. CDR3 nucleotides: TGTGCCAGCAGCCAGAGACAGGGGGCCAACGAGCAGTACTTC. Translation gives CASSQRQGANEQYF.

CDR3 amino acids: CASSRPLTGGQPQHF. The CDR3 DNA is TGTGCCAGTAGTAGACCATTAACTGGGGGTCAGCCCCAGCATTTT. This chain links TRBV19 with TRBJ1-5; D perhaps matches TRBD1 (5 bases). V was cut by 4 bases and J by 6 bases, with 16 bases left in between. Germline V gene lookup returns CDR1 LNHDA and CDR2 SQIVND (reference sequence). This CDR3 spans 15 amino acids.

The chain is built from TRBV6-1 and TRBJ2-3; tentatively, D is TRBD1 (6 bases). Trimming pared 3 bases from V and 1 base from J, leaving 11 bases between. Per the germline V gene, CDR1 is MNHNS and CDR2 is SASEGT. The length of the CDR3 is 15 residues. CDR3 amino acids: CASSDSQGGTDTQYF. CDR3 nucleotides: TGTGCCAGCAGTGATTCACAGGGTGGCACAGATACGCAGTATTTT.

The chain links TRBV7-6 to TRBJ2-3; D perhaps matches TRBD2 (6 bases). The CDR3 contains 16 residues. V shed 1 base and J shed 4 bases, with 15 bases lying between them. Germline CDR1 is SGHVS and CDR2 is FNYEAQ. The CDR3 DNA follows: TGTGCCAGCAGCTTAGGAAGGAGGGAGTATCCAGATACGCAGTATTTT. This encodes CASSLGRREYPDTQYF.

The CDR3 reads CATGTSGKDTQYF. The CDR3 DNA follows: TGTGCCACCGGGACTAGCGGGAAGGATACGCAGTATTTT. V and J are TRBV10-3 and TRBJ2-3; 13 nucleotides align to TRBD2. V trimming: 10 bases; J trimming: 6 bases; junction bases outside the gene matches: 4. This CDR3 region has 13 residues. The germline CDR1 and CDR2 sequences are ENHRY and SYGVKD.

This chain uses TRBV11-2 with TRBJ1-1; TRBD1 matches 7 bases. The trim removed 3 bases at V and 8 bases at J, leaving 12 bases unmatched. Germline CDR1 SGHAT, CDR2 FQNNGV. The CDR3 spans 15 residues. CDR3 sequence: CASSFHGTASPEAFF. The CDR3 region has the DNA TGTGCCAGCAGCTTCCACGGGACAGCCTCACCCGAAGCTTTCTTT.